A selection of T cell receptor beta chains follows, all from one sample in a study of blood T cell repertoires in COVID-19. Using immunoSEQ multiplex PCR, the repertoire was profiled, and TCRdb retains in-frame clones only, with some absent. The data contain roughly 150,000 clones, 80% to 95% of them singletons. The sequenced sample consisted of peripheral blood. All receptors derive from a woman aged 55-70 years with COVID-19, enrolled during active disease. CDR3s include the opening cysteine and the closing phenylalanine or tryptophan. D genes are given only for firm matches. Clone size is shown for a subset of rows, as once, few, many or a class of expanded clone.

size | D | J | V | DNA | CDR3
few | TRBD1 | TRBJ1-4 | TRBV6-5 | TGTGCCAGCAGTCCCGGGGACAGGATTCGTGAAAAACTGTTTTTT | CASSPGDRIREKLFF
NA | NA | TRBJ1-6 | TRBV5-1 | TGCGCCAGCAGCTCGGGGGGGTCGAGTAATTCACCCCTCCACTTT | CASSSGGSSNSPLHF
NA | NA | TRBJ1-1 | TRBV6-6 | TGTGCCAGCAGTTACTCAAGGGGATGGAACACTGAAGCTTTCTTT | CASSYSRGWNTEAFF
NA | TRBD1 | TRBJ1-2 | TRBV5-4 | TGTGCCAGCAGCTTCGACAGGGATGGCTACACCTTC | CASSFDRDGYTF
NA | NA | TRBJ1-6 | TRBV7-9 | TGTGCCAGCAGCTTAGCGCAACAGGTTCCTAATTCACCCCTCCACTTT | CASSLAQQVPNSPLHF
NA | NA | TRBJ1-2 | TRBV30 | TGTGCCTCCCCTGCTGAGGGAACCAACTATGGCTACACCTTC | CASPAEGTNYGYTF
NA | NA | TRBJ1-4 | TRBV18 | TGTGCCAGCGCCGGCGTCCGAGGAGAAAAACTGTTTTTT | CASAGVRGEKLFF
NA | NA | TRBJ1-5 | TRBV2 | TGTGCCAGCAGTGGGACAGTAGGAGTCAATCAGCCCCAGCATTTT | CASSGTVGVNQPQHF
NA | TRBD1 | TRBJ1-2 | TRBV20-1 | TGCAGTGCAAGACAGGGAGGTGGCTACACCTTC | CSARQGGGYTF
NA | NA | TRBJ1-6 | TRBV18 | TGTGCCAGCTCACCCGATATGGGACGGGGGAATTCACCCCTCCACTTT | CASSPDMGRGNSPLHF
NA | NA | TRBJ2-5 | TRBV7-2 | TGTGCCAGCAGCCGGGGAGTACAAGAGACCCAGTACTTC | CASSRGVQETQYF
NA | NA | TRBJ1-5 | TRBV13 | TGTGCCAGCAGCATCAGGGGTTTTGGCAATCAGCCCCAGCATTTT | CASSIRGFGNQPQHF
NA | NA | TRBJ1-1 | TRBV12-3/TRBV12-4 | TGTGCCAGCAGTTTGCGGGGGAACACTGAAGCTTTCTTT | CASSLRGNTEAFF
NA | NA | TRBJ2-1 | TRBV18 | TGTGCCAGCTCACTACCCGGGTATGGACAGTCCCACAATGAGCAGTTCTTC | CASSLPGYGQSHNEQFF
NA | NA | TRBJ2-3 | TRBV7-9 | TGTGCCAGCAGCGTAAGACATAGCACAGATACGCAGTATTTT | CASSVRHSTDTQYF
NA | TRBD1 | TRBJ1-2 | TRBV10-1 | TGCGCCAGCAGCGATACGGCGGGACAGATCTATGGCTACACCTTC | CASSDTAGQIYGYTF
NA | TRBD1 | TRBJ1-5 | TRBV19 | TGTGCCAGTAGGATCACCCAGGGGGGCAATCAGCCCCAGCATTTT | CASRITQGGNQPQHF
NA | NA | TRBJ2-2 | TRBV12-5 | TGTGCTAGTGGTTTGGTACCGTTACAGGGAATTTCGGAGCTGTTTTTT | CASGLVPLQGISELFF
NA | NA | TRBJ1-6 | TRBV6-5 | TGTGCCAGCAGTTACCGGGAGCCATCCTATAATTCACCCCTCCACTTT | CASSYREPSYNSPLHF
NA | NA | TRBJ2-1 | TRBV7-9 | TGTGCCAGCAGCGGTCAGTACAATGAGCAGTTCTTC | CASSGQYNEQFF
NA | TRBD2 | TRBJ2-3 | TRBV14 | TGTGCCAGCAGCCCAGCTAGCGGGGGGGCCGCCGAACTAGATAGCACAGATACGCAGTATTTT | CASSPASGGAAELDSTDTQYF
NA | NA | TRBJ1-1 | TRBV6-6 | TGTGCCATCGGCCCCCCAACAGAGACTGAAGCTTTCTTT | CAIGPPTETEAFF
NA | TRBD2 | TRBJ2-1 | TRBV19 | TGTGCCAGTAGTACGGGGACTAGCGGGGGGATCTACAATGAGCAGTTCTTC | CASSTGTSGGIYNEQFF
NA | NA | TRBJ1-3 | TRBV18 | TGTGCCAGCTCAACGACAGGTGGGACCATATATTTT | CASSTTGGTIYF
NA | NA | TRBJ2-7 | TRBV30 | TGTGCCTGGAAGGGAGAAGGCGAGCAGTACTTC | CAWKGEGEQYF
NA | TRBD2 | TRBJ2-1 | TRBV5-1 | TGCGCCAGCAGCCCCAGACTAGCGGGGGGGCACAGTGAGCAGTTCTTC | CASSPRLAGGHSEQFF
NA | NA | TRBJ1-5 | TRBV30 | TGTGCCTGGAGTGTCCAGGGAGGTCAGCCCCAGCATTTT | CAWSVQGGQPQHF
NA | TRBD2 | TRBJ2-6 | TRBV7-3 | TGTGCCAGCAGCTCACCCACAGCGGGGACTAACGGGGCCAACGTCCTGACTTTC | CASSSPTAGTNGANVLTF